The clone carrying this T cell receptor (beta chain) was seen once. Measured with immunoSEQ multiplex PCR; TCRdb has only the in-frame clones, and not every one. The data hold around 500,000 clones, with about nine tenths observed a single time. Looked up from germline, CDR1 is SGHVT and CDR2 is SQSDAQ. The CDR3 is made up of 13 amino acids. V lost 5 bases to trimming and J lost 6 bases; unmatched junction nucleotides: 3. This record belongs to a study of blood T cell repertoires in COVID-19. Recovered status applied to Cohort 3 donors who had two consecutive negative PCRs. It also applied to those with clearance or with symptom resolution.

This TCR came from a woman aged 55-70 years who had recovered from COVID-19. The sequencing input was PBMCs or T cells enriched from blood (not recorded which). The chain uses TRBV7-4 and TRBJ2-1, with TRBD1 matching over 8 bases. CDR3 protein: CASSPDRANEQFF. CDR3 nucleotide sequence: TGTGCCAGCAGCCCGGACAGGGCCAATGAGCAGTTCTTC.